This TCR beta chain emerged from a study of cytomegalovirus exposure and HLA in healthy donors. Study conclusions and caveats: In vitro checks showed that three CMV-associated chains really do target CMV antigens. Reportedly, HLA-A and HLA-B alleles of most subjects were accurately predicted from TCR beta. Association of a missense DCLRE1C variant with TCR beta V- and J-gene trimming was reported in a later analysis.

Primers for the PCR totalled 60 Vbeta and 13 Jbeta. Data came from immunoSEQ multiplex PCR; TCRdb stores just in-frame clones and leaves some out. This table holds 100,000 or so clones, about 76% found once. As to this clone: What it binds is not known.

The CDR3 has 13 amino acids. Per the germline V gene, CDR1 is SEHNR and CDR2 is FQNEAQ (reference sequence). With 2 bases removed from V and 3 bases from J, the gap between germline ends came to 7 bases. Although they were nominally healthy when sampled, donors likely had unrecorded immune exposures. Input material: PBMCs. The J gene is TRBJ1-2, the V gene TRBV7-9; D remains ambiguous. This receptor was identified in a woman aged 40 to 50 in good health and CMV-seropositive. Here the CDR3 reads CASSLPQDYGYTF. As DNA, the CDR3 is TGTGCCAGCAGCTTACCCCAGGACTATGGCTACACCTTC.